The T cell receptor (beta chain) described here comes from a study of blood T cell repertoires in COVID-19. Study at large: There were acute and convalescent COVID-19 samples, and they came from the United States, Italy and Spain. T cells, B-cell-depleted T cells, or PBMCs provided the cDNA or gDNA that served as material.

V gave up 4 bases and J gave up 10 bases; unmatched junction bases: 9. The CDR3 length is 14 residues. Germline-derived CDR1 and CDR2 are SEHNR and FQNEAQ (reference sequence). Per the original methods: Amplification of reference gene primers was used by the study to estimate nucleated cell counts. This table comes from immunoSEQ multiplex PCR, and its TCRdb copy is limited to in-frame clones, with some not included. That table is the source of V, J and clone size, and D and trimming were worked out from the DNA. The data contain about 250,000 clones, roughly 85% of them singletons. This sequence joins TRBV7-9 and TRBJ2-1; 8 nucleotides align to TRBD2. The sequence was obtained from a man in his fifties with active or convalescent COVID-19. The specimen sequenced was peripheral blood. DNA for the CDR3: TGTGCCAGCAGCTGGACTAGCCTGGAGACGGAGCAGTTCTTC. Protein: CASSWTSLETEQFF.